What follows is one T cell receptor beta chain and its context. Measured with immunoSEQ multiplex PCR; TCRdb has only the in-frame clones, and not every one. The table shows about 160,000 clones, with 80% to 95% occurring only once. The sample comes from a study of blood T cell repertoires in COVID-19. The J segment lost 4 bases and the V segment lost 5 bases, leaving 5 bases of the junction unmatched. Germline assignment: CDR1 SNHLY and CDR2 FYNNEI. CDR3 length equals 17 residues. This sequence was found in a woman aged 45 to 65 with acute or convalescent COVID-19. V gene TRBV2 combines with J gene TRBJ2-2; 15 bases align to TRBD2. Material for sequencing was peripheral blood. In DNA form, the CDR3 reads TGTGCCAGCAGTCGGACTAGCGGGGGGGCCGGCACCGGGGAGCTGTTTTTT. This encodes CASSRTSGGAGTGELFF.